This is a list of T cell receptor beta chains from one sample in a study of vaccination and CD4 T cells after COVID-19. Using its own MiXCR run on the PCR reads, TCRdb lists one record per CDR3 protein. The sample lists approximately 13,000 distinct CDR3 sequences; around 40% were seen once. These receptors are not linked to any known antigen. The sequences come from CD4+ T cells from blood, cultured in vitro, collected before SARS-CoV-2 vaccination. The receptors come from a human donor who had recovered from COVID-19. The CDR3 runs from the conserved cysteine through the conserved F or W. A D gene is named only where the DNA matches it firmly. Size is stated for part of the rows, as once, few or many counts, or as a class when the clone is expanded.

length: 16
size: NA
D: TRBD1
J: TRBJ1-6
V: TRBV20-1
CDR3: CSVGWDRGTYNSPLHF
DNA: TGCAGCGTCGGATGGGACAGGGGAACCTATAATTCACCCCTCCACTTT

length: 14
size: once
D: NA
J: TRBJ2-7
V: TRBV6-5
CDR3: CASSYRRGNYEQYF
DNA: TGTGCCAGCAGCTACAGGCGGGGCAACTACGAGCAGTACTTC

length: 15
size: NA
D: NA
J: TRBJ1-5
V: TRBV9
CDR3: CASSATAGGGQPQHF
DNA: TGTGCCAGCAGCGCCACCGCGGGGGGAGGCCAGCCCCAGCATTTT

length: 13
size: NA
D: NA
J: TRBJ2-7
V: TRBV19
CDR3: CASSQQGKSEQYF
DNA: TGTGCCAGTAGTCAACAGGGAAAGAGCGAGCAGTACTTC

length: 14
size: NA
D: NA
J: TRBJ1-2
V: TRBV7-2
CDR3: CASSPRWGNDGYTF
DNA: TGTGCCAGCAGCCCCCGGTGGGGGAACGATGGCTACACCTTC

length: 15
size: NA
D: TRBD1
J: TRBJ1-1
V: TRBV19
CDR3: CASGPGTGMNTEAFF
DNA: TGTGCCAGTGGCCCCGGGACAGGGATGAACACTGAAGCTTTCTTT

length: 16
size: few
D: TRBD2
J: TRBJ2-5
V: TRBV11-1
CDR3: CASSLNIAGLGETQYF
DNA: TGTGCCAGCAGCTTAAATATAGCGGGATTGGGGGAGACCCAGTACTTC

length: 14
size: NA
D: NA
J: TRBJ1-2
V: TRBV27
CDR3: CASSFIGRNSGYTF
DNA: TGTGCCAGCAGTTTTATAGGGCGGAATAGCGGCTACACCTTC

length: 16
size: NA
D: TRBD2
J: TRBJ2-7
V: TRBV6-1
CDR3: CASSEALAGSSYEQYF
DNA: TGTGCCAGCAGTGAAGCGCTAGCGGGGAGCTCCTACGAGCAGTACTTC

length: 16
size: NA
D: NA
J: TRBJ2-1
V: TRBV24-1
CDR3: CATSDPGTEFHNEQFF
DNA: TGTGCCACCAGTGATCCCGGGACTGAATTTCACAATGAGCAGTTCTTC

length: 14
size: NA
D: NA
J: TRBJ1-3
V: TRBV6-1
CDR3: CASGDKTGGNTIYF
DNA: TGTGCCAGCGGGGACAAAACGGGTGGAAACACCATATATTTT

length: 15
size: NA
D: TRBD2
J: TRBJ2-1
V: TRBV28
CDR3: CASRPGTSGYNEQFF
DNA: TGTGCCAGCAGGCCCGGGACTAGCGGCTACAATGAGCAGTTCTTC

length: 15
size: NA
D: NA
J: TRBJ1-1
V: TRBV19
CDR3: CASSRRGGMNTEAFF
DNA: TGTGCCAGTAGCCGAAGGGGGGGTATGAACACTGAAGCTTTCTTT

length: 15
size: NA
D: NA
J: TRBJ1-5
V: TRBV5-6
CDR3: CASSLAMDKDQPQHF
DNA: TGTGCCAGCAGCTTGGCAATGGACAAGGATCAGCCCCAGCATTTT

length: 16
size: few
D: NA
J: TRBJ2-3
V: TRBV21-1
CDR3: CASSKQKGGGTDTQYF
DNA: TGTGCCAGCAGCAAACAGAAGGGGGGGGGCACAGATACGCAGTATTTT

length: 14
size: NA
D: NA
J: TRBJ1-1
V: TRBV20-1
CDR3: CSASAGTGYTEAFF
DNA: TGCAGTGCTAGCGCCGGGACGGGCTACACTGAAGCTTTCTTT

length: 13
size: NA
D: NA
J: TRBJ1-2
V: TRBV20-1
CDR3: CSGVEGSNYGYTF
DNA: TGCAGTGGGGTCGAGGGATCTAACTATGGCTACACCTTC

length: 14
size: NA
D: NA
J: TRBJ2-7
V: TRBV6-2/TRBV6-3
CDR3: CASSNPEGAYEQYF
DNA: TGTGCCAGCAGTAACCCGGAGGGAGCCTACGAGCAGTACTTC

length: 15
size: few
D: NA
J: TRBJ2-6
V: TRBV6-1
CDR3: CASGRGLGGANVLTF
DNA: TGTGCCAGCGGGAGGGGGCTGGGTGGGGCCAACGTCCTGACTTTC

length: 13
size: NA
D: NA
J: TRBJ2-3
V: TRBV20-1
CDR3: CSAPPPGTDTQYF
DNA: TGCAGTGCTCCCCCGCCGGGCACAGATACGCAGTATTTT

length: 15
size: NA
D: TRBD1
J: TRBJ1-4
V: TRBV27
CDR3: CASSLVGQYNEKLFF
DNA: TGTGCCAGCAGTCTCGTGGGACAGTACAATGAAAAACTGTTTTTT

length: 13
size: NA
D: TRBD1
J: TRBJ1-2
V: TRBV27
CDR3: CASRRRQGNGYTF
DNA: TGTGCCAGCAGAAGAAGACAGGGGAATGGCTACACCTTC

length: 12
size: NA
D: NA
J: TRBJ1-5
V: TRBV19
CDR3: CASQAGNQPQHF
DNA: TGTGCCAGTCAAGCCGGCAATCAGCCCCAGCATTTT

length: 17
size: NA
D: TRBD1
J: TRBJ1-2
V: TRBV20-1
CDR3: CSARDVPSRGPYYGYTF
DNA: TGCAGTGCTAGAGATGTCCCCTCCAGGGGGCCCTACTATGGCTACACCTTC

length: 14
size: NA
D: TRBD2
J: TRBJ2-7
V: TRBV15
CDR3: CATSKGTSSVEQYF
DNA: TGTGCCACCAGCAAAGGGACTAGTTCGGTAGAGCAGTACTTC

length: 12
size: NA
D: NA
J: TRBJ1-2
V: TRBV19
CDR3: CASSPGRYGYTF
DNA: TGTGCCAGTAGTCCCGGACGGTATGGCTACACCTTC

length: 12
size: NA
D: NA
J: TRBJ1-2
V: TRBV5-1
CDR3: CASRAGNYGYTF
DNA: TGCGCCAGCCGAGCGGGTAATTATGGCTACACCTTC

length: 15
size: few
D: NA
J: TRBJ1-2
V: TRBV20-1
CDR3: CSAQPPAGVVGGYTF
DNA: TGCAGTGCTCAACCCCCAGCAGGGGTAGTCGGTGGCTACACCTTC

length: 14
size: NA
D: TRBD1
J: TRBJ1-1
V: TRBV12-3/TRBV12-4
CDR3: CASTPDRGAPEAFF
DNA: TGTGCCAGCACCCCGGACAGGGGGGCGCCTGAAGCTTTCTTT

length: 15
size: NA
D: TRBD2
J: TRBJ2-3
V: TRBV20-1
CDR3: CSARGVAGPTDTQYF
DNA: TGCAGTGCTCGAGGGGTAGCGGGTCCCACAGATACGCAGTATTTT

length: 12
size: few
D: NA
J: TRBJ1-2
V: TRBV28
CDR3: CASSFRVGGYTF
DNA: TGTGCCAGCAGTTTCCGGGTAGGGGGCTACACCTTC

length: 15
size: few
D: TRBD1
J: TRBJ1-2
V: TRBV7-8
CDR3: CASSLNPAQGASYTF
DNA: TGTGCCAGCAGCTTAAACCCTGCCCAGGGGGCAAGCTACACCTTC

length: 17
size: NA
D: NA
J: TRBJ2-7
V: TRBV7-2
CDR3: CASSLAQWGISTYEQYF
DNA: TGTGCCAGCAGCTTGGCTCAGTGGGGGATCTCTACCTACGAGCAGTACTTC

length: 16
size: NA
D: NA
J: TRBJ2-3
V: TRBV15
CDR3: CATSRDDFTTTDTQYF
DNA: TGTGCCACCAGCAGAGATGACTTTACGACCACAGATACGCAGTATTTT

length: 14
size: NA
D: TRBD1
J: TRBJ2-5
V: TRBV27
CDR3: CASSLRGRRETQYF
DNA: TGTGCCAGCAGTTTAAGGGGGCGGCGAGAGACCCAGTACTTC

length: 14
size: NA
D: TRBD1
J: TRBJ2-7
V: TRBV20-1
CDR3: CSAEGGQGIYEQYF
DNA: TGCAGTGCTGAGGGGGGACAGGGAATCTACGAGCAGTACTTC

length: 15
size: few
D: TRBD1
J: TRBJ1-6
V: TRBV27
CDR3: CASTLFGTENSPLHF
DNA: TGTGCCAGCACCCTATTCGGGACAGAGAATTCACCCCTCCACTTT

length: 14
size: NA
D: NA
J: TRBJ1-1
V: TRBV10-3
CDR3: CATRTAGADTEAFF
DNA: TGTGCCACCCGCACCGCGGGCGCCGACACTGAAGCTTTCTTT

length: 14
size: NA
D: NA
J: TRBJ1-5
V: TRBV19
CDR3: CATAPTGSPQPQHF
DNA: TGTGCCACCGCACCTACAGGCTCCCCTCAGCCCCAGCATTTT

length: 17
size: NA
D: TRBD1
J: TRBJ1-2
V: TRBV27
CDR3: CASSHRGGPRVRRGYTF
DNA: TGTGCCAGCAGCCACAGGGGGGGGCCCCGAGTAAGGAGAGGCTACACCTTC

length: 16
size: few
D: NA
J: TRBJ1-1
V: TRBV7-8
CDR3: CASSLGPAYPNTEAFF
DNA: TGTGCCAGCAGCTTAGGGCCCGCATATCCGAACACTGAAGCTTTCTTT

length: 13
size: NA
D: NA
J: TRBJ2-7
V: TRBV2
CDR3: CASRTFQGAEQYF
DNA: TGTGCCAGCAGGACCTTCCAGGGCGCCGAGCAGTACTTC

length: 14
size: NA
D: NA
J: TRBJ2-5
V: TRBV19
CDR3: CASSNTIRGETQYF
DNA: TGTGCCAGTAGCAACACTATCCGGGGGGAGACCCAGTACTTC

length: 15
size: NA
D: NA
J: TRBJ1-5
V: TRBV28
CDR3: CASSNPDRFNQPQHF
DNA: TGTGCCAGCAGCAACCCAGACAGGTTCAATCAGCCCCAGCATTTT

length: 14
size: NA
D: TRBD2
J: TRBJ2-5
V: TRBV6-2/TRBV6-3
CDR3: CASSLSGRTETQYF
DNA: TGTGCCAGCAGTCTTAGCGGGAGAACAGAGACCCAGTACTTC

length: 13
size: NA
D: NA
J: TRBJ1-1
V: TRBV19
CDR3: CASSIVRNTEAFF
DNA: TGTGCCAGTAGTATCGTACGGAACACTGAAGCTTTCTTT

length: 12
size: NA
D: TRBD1
J: TRBJ1-2
V: TRBV10-3
CDR3: CAISEQGPGYTF
DNA: TGTGCCATCAGTGAACAGGGGCCTGGCTACACCTTC

length: 13
size: NA
D: NA
J: TRBJ1-2
V: TRBV7-9
CDR3: CASSLGQTGYYTF
DNA: TGTGCCAGCAGCTTAGGACAGACAGGTTACTACACCTTC

length: 17
size: NA
D: TRBD1
J: TRBJ2-7
V: TRBV20-1
CDR3: CSARDRLGQRSSYEQYF
DNA: TGCAGTGCTAGAGATCGATTGGGACAGAGGAGCTCCTACGAGCAGTACTTC

length: 16
size: NA
D: TRBD2
J: TRBJ2-3
V: TRBV20-1
CDR3: CSARILAGATRDTQYF
DNA: TGCAGTGCTAGAATACTAGCGGGGGCAACCCGCGATACGCAGTATTTT

length: 13
size: NA
D: NA
J: TRBJ2-2
V: TRBV20-1
CDR3: CSARDLRAGELFF
DNA: TGCAGTGCTAGAGATCTTAGAGCCGGGGAGCTGTTTTTT

length: 16
size: few
D: TRBD1
J: TRBJ2-2
V: TRBV15
CDR3: CATSRGTGAHTGELFF
DNA: TGTGCCACCAGCAGAGGGACAGGGGCCCACACCGGGGAGCTGTTTTTT

length: 16
size: NA
D: TRBD2
J: TRBJ2-1
V: TRBV6-1
CDR3: CASRETSGARYNEQFF
DNA: TGTGCCAGCAGGGAAACTAGCGGGGCAAGGTACAATGAGCAGTTCTTC